These T cell receptor beta chains were read from a single sample in a study of shared clonotypes between healthy human individuals. Repertoires were generated with immunoSEQ multiplex PCR, while TCRdb's copy carries only in-frame clones and drops some. Of about 380,000 clones listed, about 97% are singletons. Sequencing input: memory CD8+ T cells sorted from blood. All receptors derive from a man aged 25-45 years in good health. Each CDR3 is given with its conserved first and last residue. D genes are given only for firm matches. The size entry is marked missing in some rows and otherwise reads once, few, many or a size class.

cdr3_nt: TGTGCCAGCAGCCTACTAGTCCCGTCCTTCTACAATGAGCAGTTCTTC; cdr3_aa: CASSLLVPSFYNEQFF; v_call: TRBV2; cdr3_length: 16; clone_size: NA; d_call: NA; j_call: TRBJ2-1
cdr3_nt: TGTGCCAGCAGTTTAGCCTGGCAGCCCTATGGCTACACCTTC; cdr3_aa: CASSLAWQPYGYTF; v_call: TRBV28; cdr3_length: 14; clone_size: NA; d_call: NA; j_call: TRBJ1-2
cdr3_nt: TGTGCCAGCAGCTCCAGACAGGCGCCGACCAACTACGAGCAGTACTTC; cdr3_aa: CASSSRQAPTNYEQYF; v_call: TRBV25-1; cdr3_length: 16; clone_size: NA; d_call: NA; j_call: TRBJ2-7
cdr3_nt: TGTGCCAGTAGTATCGGATACAGGGGGTTGAACACTGAAGCTTTCTTT; cdr3_aa: CASSIGYRGLNTEAFF; v_call: TRBV19; cdr3_length: 16; clone_size: NA; d_call: TRBD1; j_call: TRBJ1-1
cdr3_nt: TGTGCCAGCAGCCCGTGGACCGATACCGGGGAGCTGTTTTTT; cdr3_aa: CASSPWTDTGELFF; v_call: TRBV9; cdr3_length: 14; clone_size: NA; d_call: NA; j_call: TRBJ2-2
cdr3_nt: TGTGCCAGCAGCCCCCGGACAGGACCCCCTTACAATGAGCAGTTCTTC; cdr3_aa: CASSPRTGPPYNEQFF; v_call: TRBV6-6; cdr3_length: 16; clone_size: NA; d_call: TRBD1; j_call: TRBJ2-1
cdr3_nt: TGTGCCAGCAGTTTGGACAGCATCACAGATACGCAGTATTTT; cdr3_aa: CASSLDSITDTQYF; v_call: TRBV28; cdr3_length: 14; clone_size: NA; d_call: NA; j_call: TRBJ2-3
cdr3_nt: TGTGCCAGCAGTTTTGGGTGGGTCCCCCAAGAGACCCAGTACTTC; cdr3_aa: CASSFGWVPQETQYF; v_call: TRBV28; cdr3_length: 15; clone_size: once; d_call: NA; j_call: TRBJ2-5
cdr3_nt: TGTGCCAGCAGCTTGCCCCAGGGTTCCGGGGAGCTGTTTTTT; cdr3_aa: CASSLPQGSGELFF; v_call: TRBV5-6; cdr3_length: 14; clone_size: NA; d_call: NA; j_call: TRBJ2-2
cdr3_nt: TGTGCCAGTAGACGGACGATAGCGGGAGGATCCTACAATGAGCAGTTCTTC; cdr3_aa: CASRRTIAGGSYNEQFF; v_call: TRBV19; cdr3_length: 17; clone_size: NA; d_call: TRBD2; j_call: TRBJ2-1
cdr3_nt: TGCGCCAGCAGCGCCCTAGGGACAGAAGGTTCCTCCTACGAGCAGTACTTC; cdr3_aa: CASSALGTEGSSYEQYF; v_call: TRBV5-1; cdr3_length: 17; clone_size: NA; d_call: TRBD1; j_call: TRBJ2-7
cdr3_nt: TGTGCCAGCTCACCTGTCAGTAGCGCAACAGATACGCAGTATTTT; cdr3_aa: CASSPVSSATDTQYF; v_call: TRBV18; cdr3_length: 15; clone_size: NA; d_call: NA; j_call: TRBJ2-3
cdr3_nt: TGTGCCAGCAGCCAAGAGGGGTACGCCTACGAGCAGTACTTC; cdr3_aa: CASSQEGYAYEQYF; v_call: TRBV4-2; cdr3_length: 14; clone_size: NA; d_call: NA; j_call: TRBJ2-7
cdr3_nt: TGTGCCAGCTCACGGGGACAGGGCACAGATACGCAGTATTTT; cdr3_aa: CASSRGQGTDTQYF; v_call: TRBV18; cdr3_length: 14; clone_size: NA; d_call: TRBD1; j_call: TRBJ2-3
cdr3_nt: TGTGCCAGCACTCGACAGTCCTCTGGAAACACCATATATTTT; cdr3_aa: CASTRQSSGNTIYF; v_call: TRBV7-2; cdr3_length: 14; clone_size: NA; d_call: NA; j_call: TRBJ1-3
cdr3_nt: TGTGCCAGCAGGTACAGCGGGAGAACCGCCTACAATGAGCAGTTCTTC; cdr3_aa: CASRYSGRTAYNEQFF; v_call: TRBV28; cdr3_length: 16; clone_size: NA; d_call: TRBD2; j_call: TRBJ2-1
cdr3_nt: TGTGCCAGCAGTGTCCGCCCAGCGAGACCACAAGAGACCCAGTACTTC; cdr3_aa: CASSVRPARPQETQYF; v_call: TRBV2; cdr3_length: 16; clone_size: NA; d_call: NA; j_call: TRBJ2-5
cdr3_nt: TGTGCCAGCAGCTTGGCCGGGACCCTCCTTGGGGCAGATACGCAGTATTTT; cdr3_aa: CASSLAGTLLGADTQYF; v_call: TRBV5-4; cdr3_length: 17; clone_size: once; d_call: NA; j_call: TRBJ2-3
cdr3_nt: TGTGCCAGCAGCCTCGGAGTAAGGGGCTTCAATGAGCAGTTCTTC; cdr3_aa: CASSLGVRGFNEQFF; v_call: TRBV2; cdr3_length: 15; clone_size: NA; d_call: NA; j_call: TRBJ2-1
cdr3_nt: TGCGCCAGCAGCCAAGATCAGGGTCAGCCCCAGCATTTT; cdr3_aa: CASSQDQGQPQHF; v_call: TRBV4-1; cdr3_length: 13; clone_size: NA; d_call: NA; j_call: TRBJ1-5
cdr3_nt: TGTGCCAGCAGGTCCCGGTACAACTCTGGAAACACCATATATTTT; cdr3_aa: CASRSRYNSGNTIYF; v_call: TRBV5-6; cdr3_length: 15; clone_size: once; d_call: NA; j_call: TRBJ1-3
cdr3_nt: TGTGCCAGCAGCTTGGGCCCCCCGGGCGGGAGGGCTTTCTACGAGCAGTACTTC; cdr3_aa: CASSLGPPGGRAFYEQYF; v_call: TRBV5-8; cdr3_length: 18; clone_size: NA; d_call: TRBD2; j_call: TRBJ2-7
cdr3_nt: TGTGCCAGCAGCTTAATCGCCGAGCAGTACTTC; cdr3_aa: CASSLIAEQYF; v_call: TRBV7-9; cdr3_length: 11; clone_size: NA; d_call: NA; j_call: TRBJ2-7
cdr3_nt: TGCAGCGTTGAAATGGGGACAGGGTCCTACGAGCAGTACTTC; cdr3_aa: CSVEMGTGSYEQYF; v_call: TRBV29-1; cdr3_length: 14; clone_size: NA; d_call: TRBD1; j_call: TRBJ2-7
cdr3_nt: TGTGCCAGCAGCCGACTAGCGGGATGGACCGGGGAGCTGTTTTTT; cdr3_aa: CASSRLAGWTGELFF; v_call: TRBV9; cdr3_length: 15; clone_size: NA; d_call: TRBD2; j_call: TRBJ2-2
cdr3_nt: TGTGCCAGCAGTTTTATTCGGGGTGATACGCAGTATTTT; cdr3_aa: CASSFIRGDTQYF; v_call: TRBV28; cdr3_length: 13; clone_size: NA; d_call: NA; j_call: TRBJ2-3
cdr3_nt: TGTGCCATCGAGAGCGGGCTGACCCAGTACTTC; cdr3_aa: CAIESGLTQYF; v_call: TRBV10-3; cdr3_length: 11; clone_size: NA; d_call: NA; j_call: TRBJ2-5
cdr3_nt: TGCAGTGCTAGCATCGGCGAGCAGTACTTC; cdr3_aa: CSASIGEQYF; v_call: TRBV20-1; cdr3_length: 10; clone_size: NA; d_call: NA; j_call: TRBJ2-7
cdr3_nt: TGCGCCATCAAGGAAGACGGGAACACCGGGGAGCTGTTTTTT; cdr3_aa: CAIKEDGNTGELFF; v_call: TRBV10-2; cdr3_length: 14; clone_size: NA; d_call: NA; j_call: TRBJ2-2
cdr3_nt: TGTGCCATCAGTGATGAGGGAAGGAACGAGCAGTACTTC; cdr3_aa: CAISDEGRNEQYF; v_call: TRBV10-3; cdr3_length: 13; clone_size: NA; d_call: NA; j_call: TRBJ2-7
cdr3_nt: TGCGCCAGCAGCTTGGAGGGACAGGAAGCTTTCTTT; cdr3_aa: CASSLEGQEAFF; v_call: TRBV5-1; cdr3_length: 12; clone_size: NA; d_call: TRBD1; j_call: TRBJ1-1
cdr3_nt: TGTGCCAGCAGCTTAGGACAGGGGGCCACCGGGGAGCTGTTTTTT; cdr3_aa: CASSLGQGATGELFF; v_call: TRBV11-3; cdr3_length: 15; clone_size: NA; d_call: TRBD1; j_call: TRBJ2-2
cdr3_nt: TGCGCCAGCAGCCAGCGGGACACCGGGGAGCTGTTTTTT; cdr3_aa: CASSQRDTGELFF; v_call: TRBV4-1; cdr3_length: 13; clone_size: NA; d_call: NA; j_call: TRBJ2-2
cdr3_nt: TGTGCCAGTAAGCTCGGGTGGCAAAGCACCGGGGAGCTGTTTTTT; cdr3_aa: CASKLGWQSTGELFF; v_call: TRBV19; cdr3_length: 15; clone_size: NA; d_call: NA; j_call: TRBJ2-2
cdr3_nt: TGTGCCAGCAGCCTTAATTCGCGGGAGATCAAAGAGACCCAGTACTTC; cdr3_aa: CASSLNSREIKETQYF; v_call: TRBV7-6; cdr3_length: 16; clone_size: NA; d_call: TRBD2; j_call: TRBJ2-5
cdr3_nt: TGCAGCGTGCTTACAGGGAAAGGGGATCAGCCCCAGCATTTT; cdr3_aa: CSVLTGKGDQPQHF; v_call: TRBV29-1; cdr3_length: 14; clone_size: once; d_call: NA; j_call: TRBJ1-5
cdr3_nt: TGTGCCAGCAGTTACTCGACACGGGATACGCAGTATTTT; cdr3_aa: CASSYSTRDTQYF; v_call: TRBV6-6; cdr3_length: 13; clone_size: NA; d_call: NA; j_call: TRBJ2-3
cdr3_nt: TGTGCCAGCAGCCAAGATTGGAAGGGTCAGGAGGGCTACACCTTC; cdr3_aa: CASSQDWKGQEGYTF; v_call: TRBV14; cdr3_length: 15; clone_size: NA; d_call: NA; j_call: TRBJ1-2
cdr3_nt: TGTGCCAGCAGCCCGGGGACTAGCGGGAGGCCCGGAGTGGAGCAGTACTTC; cdr3_aa: CASSPGTSGRPGVEQYF; v_call: TRBV7-8; cdr3_length: 17; clone_size: NA; d_call: TRBD2; j_call: TRBJ2-5
cdr3_nt: TGTGCCAGCAGACTGGGACGGAACTACACTGAAGCTTTCTTT; cdr3_aa: CASRLGRNYTEAFF; v_call: TRBV28; cdr3_length: 14; clone_size: NA; d_call: NA; j_call: TRBJ1-1
cdr3_nt: TGTGCCAGCAGCTGGACTAGCGGGAGAGAATACAATGAGCAGTTCTTC; cdr3_aa: CASSWTSGREYNEQFF; v_call: TRBV28; cdr3_length: 16; clone_size: NA; d_call: TRBD2; j_call: TRBJ2-1
cdr3_nt: TGTGCCAGCAGCGTATCCCGCGGAGATGAGCAGTTCTTC; cdr3_aa: CASSVSRGDEQFF; v_call: TRBV9; cdr3_length: 13; clone_size: NA; d_call: NA; j_call: TRBJ2-1
cdr3_nt: TGTGCCAGCAGTTACTTCGATCAGCCCCAGCATTTT; cdr3_aa: CASSYFDQPQHF; v_call: TRBV6-6; cdr3_length: 12; clone_size: NA; d_call: NA; j_call: TRBJ1-5
cdr3_nt: TGCGCCAGCAGTTCTAGCGGGAGAAGCCACGAGCAGTACTTC; cdr3_aa: CASSSSGRSHEQYF; v_call: TRBV10-1; cdr3_length: 14; clone_size: NA; d_call: TRBD2; j_call: TRBJ2-7
cdr3_nt: TGTGCCAGTATGGACAGGTACACTGAAGCTTTCTTT; cdr3_aa: CASMDRYTEAFF; v_call: TRBV19; cdr3_length: 12; clone_size: NA; d_call: TRBD1; j_call: TRBJ1-1